A selection of T cell receptor beta chains follows, all from one sample in a study of graft-versus-host responses after intestinal transplantation. These receptors have no identified antigens. Profiled with immunoSEQ multiplex PCR; TCRdb holds only in-frame clones, not every one. This table holds approximately 90,000 clones, more than 85% found once. The sample here was unstimulated CD8+ T cells sorted from spleen or lymph node cells, taken before intestinal transplant. The receptors were sampled from a human donor who received an intestinal transplant. Each CDR3 is given with its conserved first and last residue. Each record gives: D gene, V gene, clone size, J gene, CDR3 protein, CDR3 DNA. The D gene is left open where the match is weak. Clone size, where shown, is once, few, many, or a class for clones that have expanded.

TRBD1	TRBV19	.	TRBJ1-2	CASSIPPDRGTYGYTF	TGTGCCAGTAGTATACCCCCGGACAGGGGTACCTATGGCTACACCTTC
.	TRBV6-6	.	TRBJ1-2	CASRRGLVYGYTF	TGTGCCAGCAGGAGGGGGTTAGTCTATGGCTACACCTTC
.	TRBV6-5	.	TRBJ2-7	CASSLTGIYEQYF	TGTGCCAGCAGTCTTACAGGGATCTACGAGCAGTACTTC
.	TRBV12-2	.	TRBJ2-7	CASHPGAVRGGRGYEQYF	TGTGCAAGTCACCCAGGGGCGGTCCGGGGAGGGAGAGGCTACGAGCAGTACTTC
.	TRBV27	.	TRBJ2-5	CASSLAPGGLETQYF	TGTGCCAGCAGTTTAGCTCCCGGGGGGCTAGAGACCCAGTACTTC
TRBD2	TRBV5-5	.	TRBJ2-2	CASSPYTSGGAGGELFF	TGTGCCAGCAGCCCTTATACTAGCGGGGGGGCTGGCGGGGAGCTGTTTTTT
.	TRBV27	.	TRBJ1-1	CASSTHRDGTEAFF	TGTGCCAGCAGTACTCACAGGGATGGAACTGAAGCTTTCTTT
.	TRBV7-2	few	TRBJ2-7	CASSFRGNYEQYF	TGTGCCAGCAGCTTCAGGGGCAACTACGAGCAGTACTTC
.	TRBV6-5	.	TRBJ1-2	CASSYTVGKRDGYTF	TGTGCCAGCAGTTACACAGTCGGGAAGCGCGATGGCTACACCTTC
.	TRBV4-3	.	TRBJ1-5	CASSQEALQGNQPQHF	TGCGCCAGCAGCCAAGAAGCTCTACAGGGAAATCAGCCCCAGCATTTT
TRBD1	TRBV6-6	.	TRBJ2-4	CASSPTGIAKNIQYF	TGTGCCAGCAGCCCGACAGGGATCGCCAAAAACATTCAGTACTTC
TRBD2	TRBV4-1	.	TRBJ2-7	CASSQALRAGGLSYEQYF	TGCGCCAGCAGCCAAGCACTCAGAGCGGGGGGGCTATCCTACGAGCAGTACTTC
.	TRBV4-3	.	TRBJ2-4	CASSQDSGDQAKNIQYF	TGCGCCAGCAGCCAAGATTCAGGGGACCAAGCCAAAAACATTCAGTACTTC
.	TRBV7-2	.	TRBJ2-5	CASSLDVEETQYF	TGTGCCAGCAGCTTAGACGTAGAAGAGACCCAGTACTTC
TRBD2	TRBV7-9	.	TRBJ2-3	CASSPGTSGGAQYF	TGTGCCAGCAGCCCGGGGACTAGCGGGGGTGCGCAGTATTTT
.	TRBV10-1	.	TRBJ2-3	CASSESGGGPGDTQYF	TGCGCCAGCAGTGAGTCAGGCGGGGGCCCGGGGGATACGCAGTATTTT
TRBD2	TRBV6-1	.	TRBJ2-5	CASSGLPGGGEQETQYF	TGTGCCAGCAGTGGCCTCCCAGGCGGGGGGGAACAAGAGACCCAGTACTTC
.	TRBV10-3	.	TRBJ2-7	CAISESDISATYEQYF	TGTGCCATCAGTGAGTCCGACATCTCCGCCACCTACGAGCAGTACTTC
.	TRBV14	.	TRBJ1-2	CASSQDPYGTNYGYTF	TGTGCCAGCAGCCAAGATCCCTACGGGACTAACTATGGCTACACCTTC
TRBD2	TRBV7-6	.	TRBJ2-3	CASSSSELAGTSTDTQYF	TGTGCCAGCAGCTCCAGTGAACTAGCGGGGACTAGCACAGATACGCAGTATTTT
.	TRBV30	.	TRBJ1-1	CAWSRDGQTTEAFF	TGTGCCTGGAGCCGAGACGGACAGACCACTGAAGCTTTCTTT
TRBD2	TRBV14	few	TRBJ2-1	CASSQDGSSGGKYEQFF	TGTGCCAGCAGCCAAGATGGGTCTAGCGGGGGGAAGTATGAGCAGTTCTTC
.	TRBV30	.	TRBJ1-3	CAWSVQDIRNTIYF	TGTGCCTGGAGTGTACAGGACATTAGAAACACCATATATTTT
.	TRBV27	.	TRBJ2-7	CASSLGTIYEQYF	TGTGCCAGCAGTTTAGGGACAATCTACGAGCAGTACTTC